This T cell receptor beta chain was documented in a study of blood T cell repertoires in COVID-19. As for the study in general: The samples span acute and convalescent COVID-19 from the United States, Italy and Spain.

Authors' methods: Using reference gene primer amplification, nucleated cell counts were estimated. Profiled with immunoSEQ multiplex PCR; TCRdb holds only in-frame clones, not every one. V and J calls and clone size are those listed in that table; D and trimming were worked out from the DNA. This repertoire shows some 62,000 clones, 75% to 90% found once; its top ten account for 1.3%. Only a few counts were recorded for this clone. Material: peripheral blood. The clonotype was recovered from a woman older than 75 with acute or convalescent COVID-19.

This CDR3 is CATGGRGKGTEAFF. The CDR3 DNA reads TGTGCCACAGGAGGTCGGGGGAAGGGCACTGAAGCTTTCTTT. This chain joins TRBV19 and TRBJ1-1, with D possibly matching TRBD1 (5 bases). The germline gives CDR1 LNHDA, CDR2 SQIVND (reference sequence). Trimming removed 10 bases from V and 4 bases from J, with 19 bases in between. CDR3 length equals 14 residues.